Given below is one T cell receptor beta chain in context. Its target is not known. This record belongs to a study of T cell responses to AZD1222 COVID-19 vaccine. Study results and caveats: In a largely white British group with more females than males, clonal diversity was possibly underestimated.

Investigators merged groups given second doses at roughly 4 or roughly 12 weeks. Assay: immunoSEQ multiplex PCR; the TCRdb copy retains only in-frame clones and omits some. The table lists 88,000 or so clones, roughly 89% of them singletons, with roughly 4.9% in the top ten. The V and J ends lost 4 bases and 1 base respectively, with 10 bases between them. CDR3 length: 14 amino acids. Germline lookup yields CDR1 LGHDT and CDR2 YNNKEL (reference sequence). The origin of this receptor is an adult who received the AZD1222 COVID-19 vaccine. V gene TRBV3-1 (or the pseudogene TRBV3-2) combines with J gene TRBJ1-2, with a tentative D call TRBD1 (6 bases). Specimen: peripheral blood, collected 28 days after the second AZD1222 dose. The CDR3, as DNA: TGTGCCAGCAGCCCACAGGGCGTTAACTATGGCTACACCTTC. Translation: CASSPQGVNYGYTF.